This T cell receptor (beta chain) comes out of a study of early T cells in non-severe SARS-CoV-2 infection. TCRdb used MiXCR to reprocess the 5' RACE reads, holding one entry per CDR3 protein. The sample consists of 50,000 or so distinct CDR3 sequences, about 5.6% of them appearing once. This clonotype was recorded many times. This CDR3 contains 12 residues. Trimming removed 4 bases at V and 7 bases at J, with 10 bases between. CDR1 is MNHNS and CDR2 is SASEGT in the germline V gene. Sequenced material: whole blood. This sequence joins TRBV6-1 and TRBJ1-1; D not resolved. The receptor comes from an adult who was a healthcare worker with PCR-confirmed SARS-CoV-2 infection or an uninfected control (not recorded which). Written as DNA, the CDR3 is TGTGCCAGCAGTGCCTACAGAGTTGAAGCTTTCTTT. Its protein product is CASSAYRVEAFF.